The entry below describes one T cell receptor beta chain. Trimming left V 2 bases short and J 0 bases short, with 11 bases between. CDR3 length: 16 amino acids. Germline V CDR1 and CDR2: MNHEY, SVGEGT. The assay was immunoSEQ multiplex PCR, and TCRdb's table has in-frame clones only and misses some. Of 350,000 or so clones listed, around 90% are singletons. The data stem from a study of blood T cell repertoires in COVID-19. The V call is TRBV6-2 or TRBV6-3, the J call TRBJ1-5; maybe TRBD1 (5 bases). The TCR originated in a man between 18 and 29 years old with active or convalescent COVID-19. The sample comprised peripheral blood. Here the CDR3 DNA reads TGTGCCAGCAGTTACGCCAGGGATTATAGCAATCAGCCCCAGCATTTT. Amino acids: CASSYARDYSNQPQHF.